The clone carrying this T cell receptor beta chain was recorded a few times. Its antigen is currently unknown. These data belong to a study of beta chain features in type 1 diabetes. Overall study results and limits: TCRB CDR3s from Type 1 diabetes patients were moderately but significantly shorter in all four CD4+ subsets. Researchers caution that PCR might favor shorter templates, equally among patients and controls.

Of the isolated RNA, all was reverse transcribed, and so the sequenced material was expressed TCRB transcripts. Data came from immunoSEQ multiplex PCR; TCRdb stores just in-frame clones and leaves some out. The sample consists of about 220,000 clones, approximately 10% of them appearing once. The germline gives CDR1 SNHLY, CDR2 FYNNEI. The CDR3 is made up of 14 amino acids. V lost 7 bases to trimming and J lost 3 bases; unmatched junction nucleotides: 5. Sequencing was performed on central memory CD4+ T cells from blood. The TCR comes from a man aged 18 to 30 in good health. The chain is built from TRBV2 and TRBJ1-4; 7 bases are shared with TRBD1. The CDR3: CASTITGANEKLFF. DNA for the CDR3: TGTGCCAGCACCATAACAGGGGCTAATGAAAAACTGTTTTTT.